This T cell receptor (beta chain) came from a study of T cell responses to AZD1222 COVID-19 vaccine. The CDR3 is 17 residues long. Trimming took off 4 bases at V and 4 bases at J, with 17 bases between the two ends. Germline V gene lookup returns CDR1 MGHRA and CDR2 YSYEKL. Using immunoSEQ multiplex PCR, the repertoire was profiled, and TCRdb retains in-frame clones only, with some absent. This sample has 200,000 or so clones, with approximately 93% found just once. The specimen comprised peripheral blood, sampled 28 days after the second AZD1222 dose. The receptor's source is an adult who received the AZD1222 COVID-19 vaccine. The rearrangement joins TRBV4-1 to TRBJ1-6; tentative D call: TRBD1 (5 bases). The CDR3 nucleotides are TGCGCCAGCAGCCCCGTGGGACGGACTAAATATAATTCACCCCTCCACTTT. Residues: CASSPVGRTKYNSPLHF.